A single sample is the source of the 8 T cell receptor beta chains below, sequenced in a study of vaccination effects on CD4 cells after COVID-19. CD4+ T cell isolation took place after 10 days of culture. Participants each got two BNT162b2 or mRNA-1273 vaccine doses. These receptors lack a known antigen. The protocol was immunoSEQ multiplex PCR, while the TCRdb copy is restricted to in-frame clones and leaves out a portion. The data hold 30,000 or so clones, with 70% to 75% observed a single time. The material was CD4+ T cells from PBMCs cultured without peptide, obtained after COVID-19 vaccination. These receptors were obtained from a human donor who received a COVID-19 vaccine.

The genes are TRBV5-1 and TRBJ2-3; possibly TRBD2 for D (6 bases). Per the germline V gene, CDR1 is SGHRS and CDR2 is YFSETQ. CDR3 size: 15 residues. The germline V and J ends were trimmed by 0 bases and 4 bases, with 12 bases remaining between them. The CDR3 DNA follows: TGCGCCAGCAGCTTGGGTGGAGGGCTGGCAGATACGCAGTATTTT. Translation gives CASSLGGGLADTQYF.

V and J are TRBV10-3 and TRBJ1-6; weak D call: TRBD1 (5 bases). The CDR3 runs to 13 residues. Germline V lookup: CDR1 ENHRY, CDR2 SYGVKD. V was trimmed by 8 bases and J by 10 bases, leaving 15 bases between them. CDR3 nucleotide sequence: TGTGCCATCCGAGGGGAAGAAGGGTCACCCCTCCACTTT. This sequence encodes CAIRGEEGSPLHF.

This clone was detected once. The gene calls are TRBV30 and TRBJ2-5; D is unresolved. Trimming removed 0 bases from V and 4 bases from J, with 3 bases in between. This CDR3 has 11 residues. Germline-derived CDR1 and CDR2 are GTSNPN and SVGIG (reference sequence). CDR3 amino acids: CAWSVRETQYF. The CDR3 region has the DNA TGTGCCTGGAGTGTTCGAGAGACCCAGTACTTC.

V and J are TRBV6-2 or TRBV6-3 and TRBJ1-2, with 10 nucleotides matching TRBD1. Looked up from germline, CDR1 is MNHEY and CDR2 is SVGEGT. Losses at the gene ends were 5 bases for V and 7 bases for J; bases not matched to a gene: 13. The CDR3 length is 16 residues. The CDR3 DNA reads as TGTGCCAGCAGTCACGGGACAGGGGCACAATCAGCTGGCTACACCTTC. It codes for CASSHGTGAQSAGYTF.

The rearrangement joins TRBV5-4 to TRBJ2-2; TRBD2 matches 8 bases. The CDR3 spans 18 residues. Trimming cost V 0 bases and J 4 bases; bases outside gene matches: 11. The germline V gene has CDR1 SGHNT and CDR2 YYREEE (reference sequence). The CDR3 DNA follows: TGTGCCAGCAGCTTGGTCGGTCAGCGGGAGAGTGCCACCGGGGAGCTGTTTTTT. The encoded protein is CASSLVGQRESATGELFF.

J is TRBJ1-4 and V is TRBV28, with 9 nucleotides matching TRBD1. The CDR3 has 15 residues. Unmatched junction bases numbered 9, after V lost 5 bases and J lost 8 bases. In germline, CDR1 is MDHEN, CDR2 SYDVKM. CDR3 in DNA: TGTGCCAGCAGTCCGACGGGGACAGGGTGGGAAAAACTGTTTTTT. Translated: CASSPTGTGWEKLFF.

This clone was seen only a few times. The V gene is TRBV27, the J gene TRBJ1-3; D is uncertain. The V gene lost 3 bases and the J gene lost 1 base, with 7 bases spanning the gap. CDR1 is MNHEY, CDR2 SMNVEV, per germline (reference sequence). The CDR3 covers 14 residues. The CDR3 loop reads CASSFAGSGNTIYF. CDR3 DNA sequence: TGTGCCAGCAGTTTTGCGGGGTCTGGAAACACCATATATTTT.

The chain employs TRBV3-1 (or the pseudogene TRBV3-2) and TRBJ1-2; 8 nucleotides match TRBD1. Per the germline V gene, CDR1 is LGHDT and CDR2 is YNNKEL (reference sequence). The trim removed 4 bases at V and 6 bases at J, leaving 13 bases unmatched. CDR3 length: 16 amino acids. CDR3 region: CASSPPTRTGSDGYTF. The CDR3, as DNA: TGTGCCAGCAGCCCCCCGACCCGGACAGGGAGTGATGGCTACACCTTC.